Following are 10 T cell receptor beta chains from one sample sequenced in a study of blood T cells in healthy people across ages. With a J-beta primer mix and a sample-barcoded 5' primer, a second PCR ran roughly 6 to 11 cycles. In TCRdb, the 5' RACE reads were re-called with MiXCR into one record per CDR3 protein. This sample has about 700,000 distinct CDR3 sequences, with approximately 29% found just once. Sequencing used blood. All receptors come from a woman over 75 in good health.

The sample holds a few counts of this clonotype. V gene TRBV5-6 combines with J gene TRBJ2-3; D may correspond to TRBD1 or TRBD2 (5 bases each). V gave up 2 bases and J gave up 0 bases, with 10 bases separating them. Per germline, CDR1 SGHDT and CDR2 YYEEEE. The CDR3 has 15 amino acids. The CDR3 region is CASSFGASSTDTQYF. DNA of the CDR3: TGTGCCAGCAGCTTCGGGGCCTCTAGCACAGATACGCAGTATTTT.

V usage is TRBV5-1 and J usage is TRBJ2-5; D call uncertain. The J call may be in error: the DNA end matches TRBJ2-7 better. The CDR3 is 15 amino acids. Germline-derived CDR1 and CDR2 are SGHRS and YFSETQ. CDR3 DNA sequence: TGCGCCAGCAGCTTGGTGAATCCGGGCTACTACGAGCAGTACTTC. Its translation is CASSLVNPGYYEQYF.

The rearrangement links TRBV2 to TRBJ1-5; the D is unclear. This CDR3 region has 19 residues. V was cut by 0 bases and J by 0 bases, with 18 bases left in between. CDR1 SNHLY and CDR2 FYNNEI come from the germline V gene. The CDR3 reads CASSEALRAGEDSNQPQHF. For the CDR3, the DNA is TGTGCCAGCAGTGAAGCGCTTCGGGCAGGTGAGGATAGCAATCAGCCCCAGCATTTT.

This clonotype came up many times. The genes are TRBV20-1 and TRBJ1-2; D gene uncertain. V was shortened by 6 bases and J by 4 bases, with 12 bases between the two germline ends. Germline loops: CDR1 DFQATT, CDR2 SNEGSKA (reference sequence). The CDR3 has 12 amino acids. The chain's CDR3 is CSAPTLSYGYTF. CDR3 DNA sequence: TGCAGTGCCCCGACACTTTCCTATGGCTACACCTTC.

The chain links TRBV12-3 or TRBV12-4 to TRBJ2-3; D uncertain. V was shortened by 5 bases and J by 11 bases, with 20 bases between the two germline ends. The CDR3 length is 14 residues. The chain's CDR3 is CASSQRARTDVQYF. In DNA form, the CDR3 reads TGTGCCAGCAGTCAACGAGCTAGAACAGATGTGCAGTATTTT.

DNA for the CDR3: TGCAGTGCTAGATCCGCCTTAACAGGGCTTGATACGCAGTATTTT. Its protein is CSARSALTGLDTQYF. This chain links TRBV20-1 with TRBJ2-3, with D possibly being TRBD1 (6 bases). Germline V gives CDR1 DFQATT, CDR2 SNEGSKA (reference sequence). Trimming removed 2 bases at V and 6 bases at J, with 18 bases between. The length of the CDR3 is 15 residues.

About this clonotype itself: A much larger clone lies one base from this, so it may be a read error. The chain carries TRBV12-3 or TRBV12-4 and TRBJ2-5; perhaps TRBD2 as D (6 bases). The J call may be in error: the DNA end matches TRBJ2-1 better. The length of the CDR3 is 15 residues. The CDR3 protein is CASRPSGGHQETQFF. The CDR3 DNA reads as TGTGCCAGCAGGCCCTCCGGAGGGCACCAAGAGACCCAGTTCTTC.

In this sample, this clonotype turned up a few times. A much larger clone differs by one base, so this may be a read error. The CDR3 nucleotides read TGTGTCAGCAGCAGACAAACTAGCGGGGGTTCCAATGAGCAGTTCTTC. This encodes CVSSRQTSGGSNEQFF. This chain joins TRBV12-3 or TRBV12-4 and TRBJ2-1; 11 bases match TRBD2. This CDR3 contains 16 residues.

The chain recombines TRBV7-2 with TRBJ2-7; TRBD1 might be the D (5 bases). In germline, CDR1 is SGHTA, CDR2 FQGNSA. The CDR3 runs to 12 residues. V gave up 1 base and J gave up 9 bases, with 10 bases separating them. CDR3 sequence (DNA): TGTGCCAGCAGCTTAGAACTCCAGGGGCAGTACTTC. It yields the protein CASSLELQGQYF. The variable domain in full, with the rest retrieved from reference TRBV7-2 and TRBJ2-7, is GAGVSQSPSNKVTEKGKDVELRCDPISGHTALYWYRQSLGQGLEFLIYFQGNSAPDKSGLPSDRFSAERTGGSVSTLTIQRTQQEDSAVYLCASSLELQGQYFGPGTRLTVT.

The chain is built from TRBV5-1 and TRBJ2-1, with D perhaps TRBD1 (6 bases). Germline loops: CDR1 SGHRS, CDR2 YFSETQ. V lost 7 bases and J 7 bases, leaving 15 bases between the germline ends. The CDR3 extends over 13 amino acids. The CDR3 nucleotides read TGCGCCAGCTGGGACACCCGAGGAAATGAGCAGTTCTTC. Amino acids: CASWDTRGNEQFF.